The present T cell receptor (beta chain) was sequenced within a study of shared clonotypes between healthy human individuals. This CDR3 is built from 13 residues. The germline V and J ends were trimmed by 3 bases and 6 bases, with 9 bases remaining between them. Germline V CDR1 and CDR2: SGHTA, FQGNSA. Donors were healthy HIV-negative adults without recently reported acute infections or vaccinations. The table came from immunoSEQ multiplex PCR; TCRdb's copy has only in-frame clones and leaves some out. The table lists 2 million to 2.5 million clones, 85% to 95% of them singletons. Sample: naive CD4+ T cells sorted from blood. Sample subset: CD45RA+ positively selected. The chain links TRBV7-2 to TRBJ2-4, with D unclear. This receptor was identified in a man aged 18 to 29 in good health. CDR3 coding DNA: TGTGCCAGCAGCTTCCTCGGCAGAAACATTCAGTACTTC. Translated: CASSFLGRNIQYF.